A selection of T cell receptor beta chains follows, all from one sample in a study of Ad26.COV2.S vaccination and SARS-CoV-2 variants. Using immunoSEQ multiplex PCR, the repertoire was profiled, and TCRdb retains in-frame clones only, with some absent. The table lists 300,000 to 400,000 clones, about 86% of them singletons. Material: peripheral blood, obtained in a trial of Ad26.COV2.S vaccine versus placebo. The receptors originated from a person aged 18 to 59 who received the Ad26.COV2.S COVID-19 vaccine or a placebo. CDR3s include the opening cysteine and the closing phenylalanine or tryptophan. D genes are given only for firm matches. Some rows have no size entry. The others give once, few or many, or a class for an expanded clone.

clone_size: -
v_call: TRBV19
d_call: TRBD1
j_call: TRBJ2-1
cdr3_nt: TGTGCCAGTAGTATTAGACCCGGGACAGGGAGTGGCAATGAGCAGTTCTTC
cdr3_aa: CASSIRPGTGSGNEQFF

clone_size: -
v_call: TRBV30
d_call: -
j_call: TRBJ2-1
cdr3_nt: TGTGCCTGGAGTAGTGATACGGGGGTTAATGAGCAGTTCTTC
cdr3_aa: CAWSSDTGVNEQFF

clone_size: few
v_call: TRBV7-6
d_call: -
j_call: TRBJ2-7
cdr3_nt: TGTGCCAGCAGCCCAATTCAATCGGCACGGGGGATCCTCTCCTACGAGCAGTACTTC
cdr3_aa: CASSPIQSARGILSYEQYF

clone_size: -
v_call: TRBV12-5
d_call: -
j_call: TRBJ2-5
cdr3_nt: TGTGCTAGTGCCTCCTTTGTGACCACAGGTGTACAGGAGACCCAGTACTTC
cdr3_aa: CASASFVTTGVQETQYF

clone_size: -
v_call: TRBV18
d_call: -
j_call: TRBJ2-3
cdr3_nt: TGTGCCAGCTCACCCGAAGGCAGGAACACAGATACGCAGTATTTT
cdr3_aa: CASSPEGRNTDTQYF

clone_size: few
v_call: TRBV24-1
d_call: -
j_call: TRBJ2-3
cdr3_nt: TGTGCCACCAGTGATTCCCCAGGGGGGACGCAGTATTTT
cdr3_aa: CATSDSPGGTQYF

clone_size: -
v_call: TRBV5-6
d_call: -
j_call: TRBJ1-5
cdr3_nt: TGTGCCAGCAGCTTGTATGCAGGCGGGGAGGGTCAGCCCCAGCATTTT
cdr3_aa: CASSLYAGGEGQPQHF

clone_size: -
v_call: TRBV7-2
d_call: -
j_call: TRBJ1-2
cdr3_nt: TGTGCCAGCAGCTCCCCCGGGGCGGTAAACTATGGCTACACCTTC
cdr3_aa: CASSSPGAVNYGYTF

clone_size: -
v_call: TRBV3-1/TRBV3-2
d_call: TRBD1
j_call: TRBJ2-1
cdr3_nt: TGTGCCAGCAGCCACTCCGACAGGGCGGTGAGGGAGCAGTTCTTC
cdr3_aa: CASSHSDRAVREQFF

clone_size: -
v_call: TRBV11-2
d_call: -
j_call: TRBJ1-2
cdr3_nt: TGTGCCAGCAGCTTACGGTTAGGCGACTATGGCTACACCTTC
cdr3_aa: CASSLRLGDYGYTF

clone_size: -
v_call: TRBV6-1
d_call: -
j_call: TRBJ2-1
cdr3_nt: TGTGCCAGCAGTGAAGCGATCGACAGCTCCTACAATGAGCAGTTCTTC
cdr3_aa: CASSEAIDSSYNEQFF

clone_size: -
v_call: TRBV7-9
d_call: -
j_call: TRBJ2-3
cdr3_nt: TGTGCCAGCAGCCTTCTTAGGGACACAGATACGCAGTATTTT
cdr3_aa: CASSLLRDTDTQYF

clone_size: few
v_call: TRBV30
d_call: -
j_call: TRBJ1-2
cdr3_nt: TGTGCCTGGAGCGGGTCCCTGACCGGGGGCTACACCTTC
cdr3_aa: CAWSGSLTGGYTF

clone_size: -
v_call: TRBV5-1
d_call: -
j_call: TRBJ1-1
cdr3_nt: TGCGCCAGCAGCTTTGGAGGAGTTGCCAGCATGAACACTGAAGCTTTCTTT
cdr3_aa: CASSFGGVASMNTEAFF

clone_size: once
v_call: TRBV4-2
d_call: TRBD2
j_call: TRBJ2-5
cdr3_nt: TGTGCCAGCAGCCAAGATCACGACGCCCCGGGGACTAGCTACGAGACCCAGTACTTC
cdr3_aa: CASSQDHDAPGTSYETQYF

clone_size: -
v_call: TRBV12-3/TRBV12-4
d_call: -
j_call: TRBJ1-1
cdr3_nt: TGTGCCAGCAGTTTAAACAGAAACACTGAAGCTTTCTTT
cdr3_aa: CASSLNRNTEAFF

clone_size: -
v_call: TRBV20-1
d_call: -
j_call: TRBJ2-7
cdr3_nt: TGCAGTGCTAGTGACCCCCGGGGGGCCTCTGGGTACGAGCAGTACTTC
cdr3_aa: CSASDPRGASGYEQYF

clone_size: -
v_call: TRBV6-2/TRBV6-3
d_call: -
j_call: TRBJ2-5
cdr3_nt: TGTGCCAGCAGCCACTCGAAGGAGACCCAGTACTTC
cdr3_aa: CASSHSKETQYF

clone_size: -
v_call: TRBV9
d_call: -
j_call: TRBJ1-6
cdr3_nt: TGTGCCAGCAGCGTAGACCCCCAATTGACAGCCTCACCCCTCCACTTT
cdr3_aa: CASSVDPQLTASPLHF

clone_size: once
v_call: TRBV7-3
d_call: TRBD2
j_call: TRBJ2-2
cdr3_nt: TGTGCCAGCAGCCCACTCGGAACTAGCGGGGGGGAGCTGTTTTTT
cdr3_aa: CASSPLGTSGGELFF

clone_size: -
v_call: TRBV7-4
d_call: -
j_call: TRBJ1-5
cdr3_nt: TGTGCCAGCAGCCCATATACCCTTGACGGAAAGTACAATCAGCCCCAGCATTTT
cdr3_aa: CASSPYTLDGKYNQPQHF

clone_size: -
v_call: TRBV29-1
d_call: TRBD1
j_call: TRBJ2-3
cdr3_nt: TGCAGCGTCCCTACAGGGGGCGGTAGAGATACGCAGTATTTT
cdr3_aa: CSVPTGGGRDTQYF

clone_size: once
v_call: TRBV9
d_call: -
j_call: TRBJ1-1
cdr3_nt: TGTGCCAGCAGCGTAGGTCTGATGAACACTGAAGCTTTCTTT
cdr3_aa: CASSVGLMNTEAFF

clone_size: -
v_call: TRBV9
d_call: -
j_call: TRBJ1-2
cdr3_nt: TGTGCCAGCAGCCCCAGGGTACCTAACTATGGCTACACCTTC
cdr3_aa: CASSPRVPNYGYTF

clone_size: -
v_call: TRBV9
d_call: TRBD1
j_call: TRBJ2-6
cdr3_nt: TGTGCCAGCAGCCTGGGGACAGTACTCTCTGGGGCCAACGTCCTGACTTTC
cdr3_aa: CASSLGTVLSGANVLTF

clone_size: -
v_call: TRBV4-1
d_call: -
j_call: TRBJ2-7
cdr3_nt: TGCGCCAGCAGCCACCCGTCGAGAACCTACGAGCAGTACTTC
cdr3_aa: CASSHPSRTYEQYF

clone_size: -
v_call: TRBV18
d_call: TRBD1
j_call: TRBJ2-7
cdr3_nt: TGTGCCAGCACGGGACAGGGGGGCTACGAGCAGTACTTC
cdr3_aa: CASTGQGGYEQYF

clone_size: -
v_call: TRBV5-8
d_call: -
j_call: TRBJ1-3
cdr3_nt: TGTGCCAGCAACGACGAAGGCTCTGGAAACACCATATATTTT
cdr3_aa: CASNDEGSGNTIYF

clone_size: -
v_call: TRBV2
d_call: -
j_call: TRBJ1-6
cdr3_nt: TGTGCCAGCACGGTTAGCCCCAGCTCCTATAATTCACCCCTCCACTTT
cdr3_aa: CASTVSPSSYNSPLHF

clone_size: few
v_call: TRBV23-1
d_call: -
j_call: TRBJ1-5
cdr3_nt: TGCGCCAGCAGTCAATCCGTAGCCCAAGGTGGGAGCAATCAGCCCCAGCATTTT
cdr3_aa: CASSQSVAQGGSNQPQHF

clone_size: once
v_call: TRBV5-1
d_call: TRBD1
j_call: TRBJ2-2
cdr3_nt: TGCGCCAGCAGCTTGGCAGGGGGCGATAACGGGGAGCTGTTTTTT
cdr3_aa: CASSLAGGDNGELFF

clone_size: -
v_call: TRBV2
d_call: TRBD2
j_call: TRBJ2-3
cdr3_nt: TGTGCCAGCAGGGGGACTAGCTCGGATACGCAGTATTTT
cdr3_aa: CASRGTSSDTQYF

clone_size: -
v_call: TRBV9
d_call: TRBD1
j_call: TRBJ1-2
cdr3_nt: TGTGCCAGCAGCGCCGTCGACAGGGCTGACTATGGCTACACCTTC
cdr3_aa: CASSAVDRADYGYTF

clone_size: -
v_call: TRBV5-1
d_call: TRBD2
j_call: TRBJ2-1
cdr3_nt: TGCGCCAGCAGCCGCACCCCAACTAGCGGGGTCTACAATGAGCAGTTCTTC
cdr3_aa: CASSRTPTSGVYNEQFF

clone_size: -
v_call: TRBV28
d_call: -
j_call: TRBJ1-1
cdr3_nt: TGTGCCACCCAAGGGGGTAAGGGGGACACTGAAGCTTTCTTT
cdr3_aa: CATQGGKGDTEAFF

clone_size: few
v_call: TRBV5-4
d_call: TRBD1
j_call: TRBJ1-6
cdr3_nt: TGTGCCAGCAGCCTACGTTCGACAGGGTTCGGCTCACCCCTCCACTTT
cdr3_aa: CASSLRSTGFGSPLHF

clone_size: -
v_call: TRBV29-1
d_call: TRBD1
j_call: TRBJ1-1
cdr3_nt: TGCAGCGTCGTCAGGGGGACTGAAGCTTTCTTT
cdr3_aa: CSVVRGTEAFF

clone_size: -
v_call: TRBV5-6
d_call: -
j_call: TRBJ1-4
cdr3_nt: TGTGCCAGCAGCTTGGCAGGGGCGGAAGAAAAACTGTTTTTT
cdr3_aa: CASSLAGAEEKLFF

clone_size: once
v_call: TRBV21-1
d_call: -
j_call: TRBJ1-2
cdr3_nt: TGTGCCAGCAGCAAAGGGCTTAGGGAGGGCTCCCCGGATGGCTACACCTTC
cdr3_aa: CASSKGLREGSPDGYTF

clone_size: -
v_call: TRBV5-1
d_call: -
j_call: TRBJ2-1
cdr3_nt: TGCGCCAGCAGCTTGGTGCGGGGGCCCTACAATGAGCAGTTCTTC
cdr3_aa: CASSLVRGPYNEQFF

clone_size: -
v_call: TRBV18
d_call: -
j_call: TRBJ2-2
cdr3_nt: TGTGCCAGCTCACCAACGGCCGGGACCACCGGGGAGCTGTTTTTT
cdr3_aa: CASSPTAGTTGELFF

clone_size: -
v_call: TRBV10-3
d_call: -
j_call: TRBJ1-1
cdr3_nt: TGTGCCATCAGTGAGGTAATTTCGGGGAACACTGAAGCTTTCTTT
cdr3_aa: CAISEVISGNTEAFF

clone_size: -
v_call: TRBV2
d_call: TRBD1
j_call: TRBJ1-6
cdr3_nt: TGTGCCAATGGACAGGAAGCCTCCTATAATTCACCCCTCCACTTT
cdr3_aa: CANGQEASYNSPLHF

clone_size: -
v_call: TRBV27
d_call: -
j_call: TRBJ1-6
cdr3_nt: TGTGTCAGCAGTTTGGACGCGAGATCACCCCTCCACTTT
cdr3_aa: CVSSLDARSPLHF

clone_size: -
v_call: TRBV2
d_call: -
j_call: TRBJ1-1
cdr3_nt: TGTGCCAGCGCGGGGGATGACACTGAAGCTTTCTTT
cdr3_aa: CASAGDDTEAFF

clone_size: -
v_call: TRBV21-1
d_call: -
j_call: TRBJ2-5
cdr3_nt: TGTGCCAGCAGCAAAGGGTCTATTTTGAGGACAGGGGAAGAGACCCAGTACTTC
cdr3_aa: CASSKGSILRTGEETQYF

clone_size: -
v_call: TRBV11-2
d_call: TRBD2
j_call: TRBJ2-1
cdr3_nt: TGTGCCAGCAGCTTAGGACGGGGGGGCCCCAATGAGCAGTTCTTC
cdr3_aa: CASSLGRGGPNEQFF

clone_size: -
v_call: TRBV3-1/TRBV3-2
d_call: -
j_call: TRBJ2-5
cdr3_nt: TGTGCCAGCAGCCAAGAGGGGCCCTGGGAGACCCAGTACTTC
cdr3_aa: CASSQEGPWETQYF

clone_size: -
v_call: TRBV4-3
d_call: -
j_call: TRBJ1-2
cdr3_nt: TGCGCCAGCAGCCAAGTTTTGGGGTCGGAGGGGTCCTATGGCTACACCTTC
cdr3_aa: CASSQVLGSEGSYGYTF

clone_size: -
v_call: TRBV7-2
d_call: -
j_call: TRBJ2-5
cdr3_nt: TGTGCCAGCAGCTTAGGGGGGTATTCGGAGACCCAGTACTTC
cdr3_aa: CASSLGGYSETQYF

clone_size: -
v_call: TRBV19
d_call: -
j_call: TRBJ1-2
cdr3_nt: TGTGCCAGTAGTATGATGGGGGACACAAACTATGGCTACACCTTC
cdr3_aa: CASSMMGDTNYGYTF

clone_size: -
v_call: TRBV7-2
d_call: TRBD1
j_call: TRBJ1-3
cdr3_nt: TGTGCCAGCAGCCCGGACAGGGTATCTGGAAACACCATATATTTT
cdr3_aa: CASSPDRVSGNTIYF

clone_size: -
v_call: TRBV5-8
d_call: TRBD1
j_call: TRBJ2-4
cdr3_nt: TGTGCCAGCAGCCCCAGACAGGGTGTCAAAAACATTCAGTACTTC
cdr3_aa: CASSPRQGVKNIQYF

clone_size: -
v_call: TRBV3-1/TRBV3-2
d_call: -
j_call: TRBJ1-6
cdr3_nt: TGTGCCAGCAGCTCTTCCGGGACGGGTGTGGGGCCCCTCCACTTT
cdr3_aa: CASSSSGTGVGPLHF

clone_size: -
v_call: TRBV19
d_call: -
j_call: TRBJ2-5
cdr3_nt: TGTGCCAGTAGTATAGTAGCGACCGAGCAAGAGACCCAGTACTTC
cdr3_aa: CASSIVATEQETQYF

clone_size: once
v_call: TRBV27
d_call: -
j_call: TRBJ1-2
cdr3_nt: TGTGCCAGCAGTGGCCATGGGGAGGTCCGAGGCGGCTACACCTTC
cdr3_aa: CASSGHGEVRGGYTF

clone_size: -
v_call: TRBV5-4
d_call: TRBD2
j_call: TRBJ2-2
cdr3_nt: TGTGCCAGCAGCTTTGAGCGGGGTAAAACCGGGGAGCTGTTTTTT
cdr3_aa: CASSFERGKTGELFF

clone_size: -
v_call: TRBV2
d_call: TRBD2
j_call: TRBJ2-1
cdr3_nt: TGTGCCAGCAGCAGTGTTATGGCGGGGGGGCAGGGTAATGAGCAGTTCTTC
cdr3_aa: CASSSVMAGGQGNEQFF

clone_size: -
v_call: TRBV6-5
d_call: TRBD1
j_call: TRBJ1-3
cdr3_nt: TGTGCCAGCAGTTACTCCGCAGGGGGCTCTGGAAACACCATATATTTT
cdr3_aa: CASSYSAGGSGNTIYF